The 21 T cell receptor beta chains below come from one sample, sequenced in a study of blood T cell repertoires in COVID-19. Profiling relied on immunoSEQ multiplex PCR, and the TCRdb table lists in-frame clones only, not all of them. The table shows approximately 670,000 clones, with around 90% occurring only once. Sample: peripheral blood. The receptors were sampled from a woman younger than 30 with acute or convalescent COVID-19.

The chain carries TRBV27 and TRBJ1-5, with unresolved D. Germline V gene lookup returns CDR1 MNHEY and CDR2 SMNVEV (reference sequence). The V end lost 2 bases, the J end lost 7 bases, and 21 bases lay between the germline ends. This CDR3 has 17 amino acids. CDR3 nucleotide sequence: TGTGCCAGCAGTTTAGCCGCGCAAGACGGGTCTGAACAGCCCCAGCATTTT. This sequence encodes CASSLAAQDGSEQPQHF.

This clone was counted a single time. The gene calls are TRBV7-6 and TRBJ1-2; tentatively, D is TRBD1 (6 bases). CDR1 is SGHVS and CDR2 is FNYEAQ in the germline V gene. CDR3 length equals 15 residues. The germline V and J ends were trimmed by 4 bases and 6 bases, with 18 bases remaining between them. The CDR3 nucleotides read TGTGCCAGCAGCTCCGAGGACAGTCCCTTGGATGGCTACACCTTC. Protein product: CASSSEDSPLDGYTF.

This clone was detected once. This chain links TRBV7-9 with TRBJ2-2; D is unresolved. Trimming removed 8 bases at V and 0 bases at J, with 16 bases between. The CDR3 consists of 16 residues. Germline V CDR1 and CDR2: SEHNR, FQNEAQ (reference sequence). The CDR3 DNA reads as TGTGCCAGCGAACCCCTAGAAAAAACGAACACCGGGGAGCTGTTTTTT. It translates to CASEPLEKTNTGELFF.

The chain couples TRBV28 to TRBJ2-1; D is possibly TRBD2 (6 bases). This CDR3 spans 14 amino acids. Germline V gives CDR1 MDHEN, CDR2 SYDVKM. Trimming took off 3 bases at V and 5 bases at J, with 11 bases between the two ends. This chain's CDR3 is CASSLSGVHNEQFF. Here the CDR3 DNA reads TGTGCCAGCAGTTTGTCGGGGGTCCACAATGAGCAGTTCTTC. Using reference TRBV28 and TRBJ2-1 for the parts outside the CDR3, the full variable domain is DVKVTQSSRYLVKRTGEKVFLECVQDMDHENMFWYRQDPGLGLRLIYFSYDVKMKEKGDIPEGYSVSREKKERFSLILESASTNQTSMYLCASSLSGVHNEQFFGPGTRLTVL.

The chain combines TRBV6-1 with TRBJ1-5; D unresolved. Trimming cost V 3 bases and J 5 bases, with 11 bases left between them. CDR1 and CDR2 from the germline V gene are MNHNS and SASEGT. The CDR3 extends over 14 amino acids. The CDR3 sequence: CASSEGPNYQPQHF. The CDR3 DNA follows: TGTGCCAGCAGTGAGGGCCCAAACTATCAGCCCCAGCATTTT.

The V call is TRBV14, the J call TRBJ1-2; 7 nucleotides agree with TRBD1. This CDR3 contains 15 residues. Per the germline V gene, CDR1 is SGHDN and CDR2 is FVKESK. Losses at the gene ends were 1 base for V and 4 bases for J; bases not matched to a gene: 6. CDR3 sequence reads: CASSQALSGGYGYTF. DNA of the CDR3: TGTGCCAGCAGCCAAGCTCTGTCAGGGGGCTATGGCTACACCTTC.

The V and J genes are TRBV5-1 and TRBJ2-2; tentative D call: TRBD2 (5 bases). Germline values: CDR1 SGHRS, CDR2 YFSETQ. CDR3 length: 14 residues. V was pared by 0 bases and J by 4 bases, with 7 bases between. CDR3 sequence reads: CASSLAAGTGELFF. As DNA, the CDR3 is TGCGCCAGCAGCTTGGCCGCGGGCACCGGGGAGCTGTTTTTT.

The chain carries TRBV2 and TRBJ2-1; TRBD2 matches 15 bases. V gave up 6 bases and J gave up 10 bases; unmatched junction bases: 7. The CDR3 consists of 15 residues. The germline V gene encodes CDR1 SNHLY and CDR2 FYNNEI. The CDR3, as DNA: TGTGCCAGCAGGAGGACTAGCGGGGGGGTCTGGGAGCAGTTCTTC. Its protein product is CASRRTSGGVWEQFF.

The V and J genes are TRBV7-2 and TRBJ1-4; 9 nucleotides line up with TRBD1. From germline, CDR1 is SGHTA and CDR2 FQGNSA. Trimming took 5 bases from V and 2 from J; bases not matched to a gene: 9. There are 17 residues in the CDR3. CDR3 amino acids: CASSLRGTGMTNEKLFF. CDR3 DNA sequence: TGTGCCAGCAGCCTTCGTGGGACAGGGATGACTAATGAAAAACTGTTTTTT.

The chain carries TRBV9 and TRBJ1-3; tentative D call: TRBD1 (5 bases). Trimming stripped 0 bases from V and 6 bases from J, with 13 bases between. The germline gives CDR1 SGDLS, CDR2 YYNGEE. The CDR3 covers 15 residues. The CDR3 bases are TGTGCCAGCAGCGTAGTGCCAGGGAAACTAAACACCATATATTTT. Its translation is CASSVVPGKLNTIYF.

This chain connects TRBV4-3 to TRBJ1-5; D not certain. V lost 0 bases and J lost 1, with 7 bases in between. Germline V CDR1 and CDR2: LGHNA, YSLEER. The CDR3 has 15 amino acids. The CDR3 coding sequence is TGCGCCAGCAGCCAAGATTCGGGGAGCAATCAGCCCCAGCATTTT. Translated: CASSQDSGSNQPQHF.

CDR3 protein: CASSPGLLGEQFF. CDR3 DNA: TGTGCCAGCAGCCCAGGCCTTCTGGGTGAGCAGTTCTTC. The genes are TRBV3-1 (or the pseudogene TRBV3-2) and TRBJ2-1; D is unclear. Germline CDR1 reads LGHDT; CDR2 reads YNNKEL (reference sequence). V was cut by 4 bases and J by 9 bases, with 13 bases left in between. The CDR3 contains 13 residues.

The gene calls are TRBV5-1 and TRBJ1-2, with a tentative D call TRBD1 (6 bases). The V end was cut by 0 bases, the J end by 6 bases, with 9 bases between. The CDR3 covers 13 residues. Germline assignment: CDR1 SGHRS and CDR2 YFSETQ. The CDR3 sequence: CASSLGQGHGYTF. As DNA, the CDR3 is TGCGCCAGCAGCTTGGGGCAGGGGCATGGCTACACCTTC.

This chain uses TRBV27 with TRBJ1-2; D might be TRBD1 (6 bases). The length of the CDR3 is 14 residues. Germline lookup yields CDR1 MNHEY and CDR2 SMNVEV (reference sequence). V gave up 6 bases and J gave up 7 bases, with 18 bases separating them. CDR3 DNA: TGTGCCAGCAGCCCGGGGGGGGGCTTATTTGGCTACACCTTC. Translated, it gives CASSPGGGLFGYTF.

The chain has TRBV2 and TRBJ2-7, with D possibly being TRBD1 (5 bases). The V and J ends lost 7 bases and 0 bases respectively, with 7 bases between them. This CDR3 spans 12 amino acids. Per the germline V gene, CDR1 is SNHLY and CDR2 is FYNNEI. CDR3 sequence: CASKQGSYEQYF. CDR3 sequence (DNA): TGTGCCAGCAAGCAGGGCTCCTACGAGCAGTACTTC.

The DNA of the CDR3 is TGCGCCAGCAGCTTGAGTCCTCCGCGGGGGGCCGAAGAGACCCAGTACTTC. This sequence encodes CASSLSPPRGAEETQYF. This sequence joins TRBV5-1 and TRBJ2-5; 8 nucleotides line up with TRBD2. The CDR3 length is 17 residues. Per the germline V gene, CDR1 is SGHRS and CDR2 is YFSETQ. With V trimmed by 1 base and J by 3 bases, 11 bases remained unmatched.

With regard to this clone: Different DNA sequences within this sample yield the same CDR3. V gene TRBV5-1 combines with J gene TRBJ2-7; TRBD1 matches 8 bases. J was trimmed by 1 base and V by 2 bases; bases with no gene match: 2. This CDR3 is 14 amino acids long. Germline values: CDR1 SGHRS, CDR2 YFSETQ. This CDR3 reads CASSLGQGSYEQYF. CDR3 in DNA: TGCGCCAGCAGCTTAGGACAGGGATCCTACGAGCAGTACTTC.

J is TRBJ1-5 and V is TRBV10-3; D perhaps matches TRBD1 (5 bases). The V end was cut by 3 bases, the J end by 7 bases, with 10 bases between. CDR3 size: 13 residues. Germline loops: CDR1 ENHRY, CDR2 SYGVKD. CDR3 nucleotide sequence: TGTGCCATCAGTGACCAGGAGGGGCAGCCCCAGCATTTT. It encodes CAISDQEGQPQHF.

V usage is TRBV19 and J usage is TRBJ1-1, with 7 bases fitting TRBD1. The CDR3 has 13 residues. The germline V gene has CDR1 LNHDA and CDR2 SQIVND (reference sequence). Trimming at V came to 10 bases and at J to 3 bases, leaving 8 bases not matched to a gene. The CDR3 region is CATQDREYTEAFF. CDR3 coding DNA: TGTGCCACCCAAGACAGGGAATACACTGAAGCTTTCTTT.

This sequence joins TRBV10-3 and TRBJ2-3; 8 bases are shared with TRBD1. Germline CDR1 ENHRY, CDR2 SYGVKD. The CDR3 contains 17 residues. After removal of 4 bases from V and 0 bases from J, the junction contained 9 bases not matched to a gene. The CDR3 DNA is TGTGCCATCAGTGTAGGGACAGGACATCCTAGCACAGATACGCAGTATTTT. Translating gives CAISVGTGHPSTDTQYF.

This rearrangement joins TRBV7-3 to TRBJ2-7, with D uncertain. The CDR3 runs 14 residues. Trimming removed 4 bases at V and 5 bases at J, with 15 bases between. Germline loops: CDR1 SGHTA, CDR2 FQGTGA. Written as DNA, the CDR3 is TGTGCCAGCAGCTCTCCCCAGACTGGAAACGAGCAGTACTTC. Residues: CASSSPQTGNEQYF.